These T cell receptor beta chains were read from a single sample in a study of cytomegalovirus exposure and HLA in healthy donors. The repertoire was sequenced with immunoSEQ multiplex PCR; TCRdb's copy has only in-frame clones and lacks some. The table lists around 170,000 clones, roughly 72% of them singletons. What was sequenced was PBMCs. The receptors were sampled from a man aged 40-55 years in good health and CMV-seronegative. CDR3s include the opening cysteine and the closing phenylalanine or tryptophan. A D gene is named only where the DNA matches it firmly. For some rows the clone size is stated as once, few or many, or as a class when expanded; others skip it.

cdr3_aa,cdr3_nt,d_call,clone_size,v_call,j_call,cdr3_length
CASSPRLAGSYNEQFF,TGTGCCAGCAGCCCCAGACTAGCGGGCTCCTACAATGAGCAGTTCTTC,TRBD2,.,TRBV7-9,TRBJ2-1,16
CASSPTGTYNEQFF,TGTGCCAGCAGCCCGACAGGAACCTACAATGAGCAGTTCTTC,.,.,TRBV7-3,TRBJ2-1,14
CASSLDRGLRTEAFF,TGTGCCAGCAGCTTGGACAGGGGGTTGAGGACTGAAGCTTTCTTT,TRBD1,.,TRBV7-9,TRBJ1-1,15
CASSLDRLGVHGYTF,TGTGCCAGCAGCTTAGACCGCTTAGGGGTCCATGGCTACACCTTC,.,.,TRBV7-6,TRBJ1-2,15
CASGLGDRGPNTIYF,TGTGCTAGTGGTTTGGGGGACAGGGGGCCAAACACCATATATTTT,TRBD1,.,TRBV12-5,TRBJ1-3,15
CASSLKQDRGGYTF,TGTGCCAGCAGTTTAAAACAGGACCGCGGTGGGTACACCTTC,.,.,TRBV27,TRBJ1-2,14
CSVGPRGGTDTQYF,TGCAGCGTTGGACCCAGGGGTGGCACAGATACGCAGTATTTT,.,.,TRBV29-1,TRBJ2-3,14
CAISEIREGYTF,TGTGCCATCAGTGAGATCCGAGAGGGCTACACCTTC,.,.,TRBV10-3,TRBJ1-2,12
CAANTANTGELFF,TGTGCCGCCAACACAGCAAACACCGGGGAGCTGTTTTTT,.,.,TRBV5-6,TRBJ2-2,13
CASSVAGVYNEQFF,TGTGCCAGCAGCGTAGCAGGCGTGTACAATGAGCAGTTCTTC,.,.,TRBV9,TRBJ2-1,14
CASSPREGHYNEQFF,TGTGCCAGCAGTCCGCGGGAGGGCCACTACAATGAGCAGTTCTTC,TRBD2,.,TRBV11-2,TRBJ2-1,15
CSVEGSRKGLFF,TGCAGCGTTGAAGGATCCCGGAAGGGGCTGTTTTTT,.,few,TRBV29-1,TRBJ1-4,12
CASRDRDQKLFF,TGTGCCTCCAGGGACAGGGATCAAAAACTGTTTTTT,TRBD1,.,TRBV30,TRBJ1-4,12
CVSSESGRNTIYF,TGTGTCAGCAGTGAGTCAGGGAGAAACACCATATATTTT,.,.,TRBV27,TRBJ1-3,13
CASLPSSDRYEQYF,TGTGCCAGCCTCCCATCCTCCGATCGTTACGAGCAGTACTTC,.,.,TRBV11-2,TRBJ2-7,14
CASLAYEETQYF,TGTGCCAGCCTAGCGTACGAAGAGACCCAGTACTTC,.,.,TRBV28,TRBJ2-5,12
CASRSGRDRGVGYTF,TGTGCCAGCAGGTCGGGCCGGGACAGGGGTGTAGGCTACACCTTC,TRBD1,few,TRBV6-5,TRBJ1-2,15
CASSLHGGDTEAFF,TGCGCCAGCAGCTTGCACGGGGGTGACACTGAAGCTTTCTTT,.,.,TRBV5-1,TRBJ1-1,14
CASSPQGTYGYTF,TGCGCCAGCAGTCCACAGGGGACGTATGGCTACACCTTC,TRBD1,.,TRBV10-1,TRBJ1-2,13
CASSPSLTRAVHVEQYF,TGTGCCAGCAGCCCTAGTCTCACGCGGGCGGTTCACGTCGAGCAGTACTTC,.,.,TRBV4-2,TRBJ2-7,17
CASSQVASGRIHEQYF,TGTGCCAGCAGCCAAGTGGCTAGCGGGAGGATTCACGAGCAGTACTTC,TRBD2,few,TRBV4-2,TRBJ2-7,16
CASSFPGTSTGELFF,TGCGCCAGCAGCTTCCCCGGGACTTCTACCGGGGAGCTGTTTTTT,.,.,TRBV5-1,TRBJ2-2,15
CASSPPGGGHYYGYTF,TGTGCCAGCAGTCCCCCGGGGGGGGGCCATTACTATGGCTACACCTTC,.,.,TRBV28,TRBJ1-2,16
CASSLFVVRSGQGIKNIQYF,TGTGCCAGCAGTTTATTTGTCGTGCGGTCGGGACAGGGGATAAAAAACATTCAGTACTTC,TRBD1,.,TRBV28,TRBJ2-4,20
CATSTGSLVDLRQYF,TGTGCCACCAGCACAGGATCGTTAGTGGATTTGCGGCAGTACTTC,.,.,TRBV15,TRBJ2-7,15
CASSSGQTNEKLFF,TGTGCCAGCAGCTCCGGACAGACTAATGAAAAACTGTTTTTT,.,few,TRBV7-9,TRBJ1-4,14
CASSFLQGYTGELFF,TGTGCCAGCAGCTTCCTACAGGGATACACCGGGGAGCTGTTTTTT,.,.,TRBV5-4,TRBJ2-2,15
CASSTQTGESGELFF,TGTGCCAGCTCTACCCAGACAGGGGAGTCCGGGGAGCTGTTTTTT,TRBD1,.,TRBV18,TRBJ2-2,15
CASSVMGSNYGYTF,TGTGCCAGCAGTGTAATGGGGAGCAACTATGGCTACACCTTC,.,.,TRBV9,TRBJ1-2,14
CASSAVGQGSGQPQHF,TGTGCCAGCAGTGCCGTCGGACAGGGTAGTGGTCAGCCCCAGCATTTT,TRBD1,.,TRBV2,TRBJ1-5,16
CASSQDPGIEQFF,TGCGCCAGCAGCCAAGATCCGGGGATTGAGCAGTTCTTC,.,once,TRBV4-1,TRBJ2-1,13
CASSAGRTGVYEQYF,TGTGCCAGCAGCGCGGGGCGGACAGGGGTTTACGAGCAGTACTTC,TRBD1,.,TRBV9,TRBJ2-7,15
CAISESREPSYEQYF,TGTGCCATCAGTGAGTCACGGGAGCCGTCGTACGAGCAGTACTTC,.,.,TRBV10-3,TRBJ2-7,15
CASSLLGGSNEKLFF,TGCGCCAGCAGCTTGTTAGGAGGGTCTAATGAAAAACTGTTTTTT,.,.,TRBV5-1,TRBJ1-4,15
CASSTPRTGLYEQYF,TGTGCCAGCAGTACCCCTAGGACAGGGTTATACGAGCAGTACTTC,TRBD1,.,TRBV28,TRBJ2-7,15
CASRTPGQHSYEQYF,TGTGCCAGCAGAACACCGGGACAGCACTCCTACGAGCAGTACTTC,TRBD1,.,TRBV28,TRBJ2-7,15
CASSRGVWTEAFF,TGTGCCAGTAGCCGGGGTGTCTGGACTGAAGCTTTCTTT,.,.,TRBV19,TRBJ1-1,13
CASSLQGGSGNTIYF,TGTGCCAGCAGCTTGCAGGGAGGCTCTGGAAACACCATATATTTT,.,.,TRBV5-8,TRBJ1-3,15
CASSLVVGAYEQYF,TGTGCCAGCAGCTTAGTTGTGGGGGCTTACGAGCAGTACTTC,.,.,TRBV7-8,TRBJ2-7,14
CASSLKGVLSGANVLTF,TGTGCCAGCAGTTTGAAAGGGGTCCTCTCTGGGGCCAACGTCCTGACTTTC,.,.,TRBV27,TRBJ2-6,17
CASSPAGEGGGEQYF,TGTGCCAGCAGCCCCGCAGGGGAAGGCGGGGGGGAGCAGTACTTC,TRBD2,.,TRBV9,TRBJ2-7,15
CASSSGLGLTDTQYF,TGCGCCAGCAGCTCAGGACTAGGACTCACAGATACGCAGTATTTT,TRBD2,once,TRBV5-1,TRBJ2-3,15
CASSQWSGYTF,TGTGCCAGCAGCCAATGGAGTGGCTACACCTTC,.,.,TRBV9,TRBJ1-2,11
CASSKGETGDTEAFF,TGTGCCAGCAGCAAAGGCGAGACAGGAGACACTGAAGCTTTCTTT,.,once,TRBV21-1,TRBJ1-1,15
CASSWGLAGLDEQFF,TGTGCCAGCAGTTGGGGACTAGCGGGACTGGATGAGCAGTTCTTC,TRBD2,once,TRBV27,TRBJ2-1,15
CASSTGSPGANGLTF,TGTGCCAGCTCTACAGGGTCTCCTGGGGCCAACGGCCTGACTTTC,.,.,TRBV27,TRBJ2-6,15
CAWSVPGGLETQYF,TGTGCCTGGAGTGTACCCGGGGGGCTGGAGACCCAGTACTTC,.,.,TRBV30,TRBJ2-5,14
CSASDQAQLFF,TGCAGTGCTAGCGACCAGGCCCAACTGTTTTTT,.,.,TRBV20-1,TRBJ1-4,11
CASSQDGGSQETQYF,TGCGCCAGCAGCCAAGATGGTGGCAGCCAAGAGACCCAGTACTTC,.,few,TRBV4-1,TRBJ2-5,15
CASSPRTGWDQPQHF,TGTGCCAGCTCACCACGGACAGGCTGGGATCAGCCCCAGCATTTT,TRBD1,few,TRBV18,TRBJ1-5,15
CASSFQGATDTQYF,TGCGCCAGCAGCTTTCAGGGGGCAACAGATACGCAGTATTTT,TRBD1,.,TRBV5-1,TRBJ2-3,14
CASSLLAPSYNEQFF,TGTGCCAGCAGCTTGTTAGCCCCCTCCTACAATGAGCAGTTCTTC,.,.,TRBV5-6,TRBJ2-1,15